These T cell receptor beta chains were read from a single sample in a study of blood T cell repertoires in COVID-19. TCRdb's copy holds only in-frame clones and misses some; the assay was immunoSEQ multiplex PCR. In the table there are under 200,000 clones, 70% to 90% of which are singletons. What was sequenced was peripheral blood. The receptor set was obtained from a man aged 40-55 years with active or convalescent COVID-19. Both conserved end residues are trimmed from each CDR3.

TRBV6-5	TRBJ2-5	ASSYSDRQETQY
TRBV27	TRBJ1-5	ASSSRDSLNQPQH
TRBV7-3	TRBJ2-1	ASSSSGGDYNEQF
TRBV4-3	TRBJ1-2	ASSQDGQGYYGYT
TRBV5-1	TRBJ1-5	ASSLDWAQPQH
TRBV9	TRBJ1-1	ASSVAGGAEAF
TRBV7-6	TRBJ2-3	ASSLVVGQGVTDTQY
TRBV11-2	TRBJ1-1	ASSLARQNTEAF
TRBV12-5	TRBJ2-7	ASGLELHEQY
TRBV7-2	TRBJ1-1	ASSQDRAYSVNTEAF
TRBV28	TRBJ1-3	ASSLSQHSGNTIY
TRBV19	TRBJ1-2	ASSIRRAEKINYGYT
TRBV11-3	TRBJ1-4	ASSSIRLRRDLNEKLF
TRBV7-2	TRBJ2-7	ASSLTSTVYEQY
TRBV25-1	TRBJ1-2	ASPSQPGQGQDCYGYT
TRBV18	TRBJ2-6	ASSPLSGSGANVLT
TRBV4-2	TRBJ2-3	ASSLYGGTTDTQY
TRBV4-2	TRBJ2-6	ASSQDSVSGANVLT
TRBV27	TRBJ1-6	ASSFLTPDNSPLH
TRBV12-5	TRBJ2-1	ASGSSLGLAGEVPF
TRBV21-1	TRBJ2-7	ASSKGLGEGLSYEQY
TRBV6-5	TRBJ1-3	ASRTGVAGNTIY
TRBV5-1	TRBJ2-5	ASSFSVVAGSGETQY
TRBV19	TRBJ1-2	ASSITGNYGYT
TRBV27	TRBJ2-7	ASSLRAGRNEQY
TRBV12-3/TRBV12-4	TRBJ2-7	ASHTSGSSEQY
TRBV5-1	TRBJ1-1	ASSLRQLGANTEAF
TRBV5-4	TRBJ2-3	ASSLLGFWRGVSDTQY
TRBV19	TRBJ2-3	ASRGFQGYGTDTQY